This record concerns one T cell receptor beta chain sequence. Its cognate antigen has yet to be identified. No quality values exist for individual bases; no much larger clone is one base distant. Genomic DNA was isolated from the sorted cells so that the TCRbeta CDR3 region could be sequenced. TCRbeta CDR3 regions were sequenced using the immunoSEQ Assay. Held by TCRdb, this immuneACCESS table contains in-frame sequences only and omits some clones. Under half of the omission traces to an unresolved V gene where checked; the cause of the rest is unknown. Within this sample are approximately 50,000 clones, with approximately 83% of them counted one time only. About an eighth of the sample is taken by the ten largest. The source of the sample is a study of OX40 agonist ivuxolimab in advanced cancers. About the investigation overall: Ivuxolimab, which targeted the costimulatory receptor OX40 (CD134), was an agonistic, fully human IgG2 monoclonal antibody. Intravenous ivuxolimab was administered to patients every 2 weeks at six dose levels: 0.01, 0.1, 0.3, 1.5, 3 and 10 mg/kg. Prior anti-PD-1, anti-PD-L1 or anti-CTLA-4 therapy was permitted, and approximately 40% of dose-escalation patients had received checkpoint inhibitors. The paper covers the monotherapy dose-escalation part of the phase I ivuxolimab trial, which included N of about 50 patients. Peripheral TCRbeta sequencing aimed to test whether ivuxolimab altered TCR sequence diversity and caused clonal T-cell expansion. The dose-escalation cohort was 80% to 90% male with a mean age of about 65 years, ranging from roughly 23 to 90. Among the approximately 54 dose-escalation patients, about 19 had hepatocellular carcinoma, about 15 melanoma, 9 renal cell carcinoma and 9 head and neck cancer. Partial responses occurred in three dose-escalation patients, of whom one had hepatocellular carcinoma and two had cutaneous melanoma.

Patients with autoimmune disease history or receiving systemic immunosuppression were excluded from the trial. Peripheral blood for TCR sequencing was drawn from every dose cohort at baseline, at cycle 4 day 1 and at cycle 7 day 1. Samples were obtained from an open-label, multicenter, first-in-human phase I dose-escalation trial of ivuxolimab. The trial enrolled adults with locally advanced or metastatic head and neck squamous cell, hepatocellular, melanoma or renal cell carcinoma. CD4+ and CD8+ T cells were sorted separately from peripheral blood before TCR sequencing. Beyond this particular receptor, the publication reports: At doses from 0.1 to 3.0 mg/kg, clonal expansion was seen in both CD4+ and CD8+ blood T cells between baseline and week 6. On average, CD8+ T cells showed more expanded clones than CD4+ T cells after ivuxolimab. In the 0.1-3.0 mg/kg groups, partial responders had among the lowest normalized peripheral clonal expansion, particularly in CD8+ T cells. The antigen specificity of the clonally expanded peripheral T cells was not determined. Low levels of normalized T-cell clonal expansion were also shown by some nonresponding patients.

From the cysteine up to the phenylalanine, the CDR3 has a length of 16 residues. The entry retains the CDR3 DNA only, 48 bases that are in frame from base 1. Ends trimmed: V by 2 bases, J by 3 bases; bases unmatched to a gene: 6. CDR1 and CDR2 (MDHEN, SYDVKM) derive from the germline V gene. This receptor chain uses TRBV28 and TRBJ2-1; the junction holds 8 bases that match TRBD2. The TCR originated in an adult with an advanced solid tumor such as melanoma, head and neck, liver or kidney cancer. The specimen was CD4+ or CD8+ T cells sorted from blood, collected in a trial of the OX40 agonist ivuxolimab. At the DNA level, the sequence is TGTGCCAGCAGTTTAACTACTAGCGGAGACTACAATGAGCAGTTCTTC. It is translated as CASSLTTSGDYNEQFF.